One and the same sample provided the 13 T cell receptor beta chains below, sequenced in a study of blood T cell repertoires in COVID-19. The table came from immunoSEQ multiplex PCR; TCRdb's copy has only in-frame clones and leaves some out. This repertoire shows approximately 50,000 clones, over 75% found once; its top ten account for over 5.5%. Sequencing was done on a sample of peripheral blood. All receptors come from a man between 45 and 60 years old with active COVID-19.

J is TRBJ2-3 and V is TRBV7-6, with TRBD1 matching 10 bases. Trimming took 5 bases from V and 4 from J; bases not matched to a gene: 12. This CDR3 region has 17 residues. Germline V gene data show CDR1 as SGHVS and CDR2 as FNYEAQ. For the CDR3, the DNA is TGTGCCAGCAGCCCCGAGCCAGACAGGGGGCGGTCAGATACGCAGTATTTT. This translates into CASSPEPDRGRSDTQYF.

The chain carries TRBV2 and TRBJ1-5; D is ambiguous. CDR1 SNHLY and CDR2 FYNNEI come from the germline V gene. V lost 2 bases and J lost 4, with 6 bases in between. The CDR3 runs to 13 residues. The CDR3 DNA reads as TGTGCCAGCAGTGAACAGGAAAATCAGCCCCAGCATTTT. It codes for CASSEQENQPQHF.

The V gene is TRBV6-1, the J gene TRBJ2-5, with D possibly TRBD1 on 6 matching bases. The CDR3 spans 12 residues. The germline CDR1 and CDR2 sequences are MNHNS and SASEGT. Deletions cut 2 bases from V and 5 bases from J, with 6 bases between. CDR3 bases: TGTGCCAGCAGTGAAAGGGGGGAGACCCAGTACTTC. This codes for CASSERGETQYF.

The sample holds one count of this clone. The V and J genes are TRBV6-6 and TRBJ2-1; 7 bases agree with TRBD1. The V gene end was trimmed by 6 bases and the J gene end by 0 bases; junction bases not matched to a gene: 8. The CDR3 extends over 16 amino acids. Germline CDR1 MNHNY, CDR2 SVGAGI (reference sequence). The CDR3 loop is CASSDKGQSSYNEQFF. Here the CDR3 DNA reads TGTGCCAGCAGCGACAAGGGACAGAGCTCCTACAATGAGCAGTTCTTC.

The rearrangement links TRBV29-1 to TRBJ2-7, with D tentatively TRBD1 (6 bases). The CDR3 contains 12 residues. Germline-derived CDR1 and CDR2 are SQVTM and ANQGSEA. The V end was cut by 4 bases, the J end by 5 bases, with 12 bases between. CDR3 in DNA: TGCAGCGTTGGCAGGGGAAATGACGAGCAGTACTTC. Its translation: CSVGRGNDEQYF.

The V and J genes are TRBV2 and TRBJ1-1, with 7 bases aligning to TRBD1. Trimming took 6 bases from V and 4 from J; bases not matched to a gene: 17. Germline V gives CDR1 SNHLY, CDR2 FYNNEI. The CDR3 runs to 17 residues. In DNA form, the CDR3 reads TGTGCCAGCAGCCCTACCCCTGGTAGACAGGGATTCACTGAAGCTTTCTTT. Protein: CASSPTPGRQGFTEAFF.

V is TRBV5-1 and J is TRBJ2-3; perhaps TRBD2 as D (6 bases). This CDR3 is 16 amino acids long. The V end was cut by 0 bases, the J end by 0 bases, with 11 bases between. CDR1 SGHRS and CDR2 YFSETQ come from the germline V gene. As DNA, the CDR3 is TGCGCCAGCAGCTTGGGCGGGGTGGGGAGCACAGATACGCAGTATTTT. The encoded protein is CASSLGGVGSTDTQYF.

In its sample, this clone was seen a few times. V is TRBV15 and J is TRBJ1-5; D might be TRBD1 (5 bases). This CDR3 spans 15 amino acids. The germline gives CDR1 LNHNV, CDR2 YYDKDF (reference sequence). Deletions cut 1 base from V and 0 bases from J, with 7 bases between. This CDR3 reads CATSRARVSNQPQHF. CDR3 DNA sequence: TGTGCCACCAGCAGAGCCAGGGTTAGCAATCAGCCCCAGCATTTT.

The chain carries TRBV10-3 and TRBJ1-2; the D gene is possibly TRBD1 (5 bases). The CDR3 consists of 14 residues. Per germline, CDR1 ENHRY and CDR2 SYGVKD. Between the trimmed V and J ends, which lost 6 bases and 4 bases, there was a span of 15 bases. The CDR3 DNA is TGTGCCATCAGAGGGCTGCACGACAGCTATGGCTACACCTTC. Amino acids: CAIRGLHDSYGYTF.

The CDR3: CASSVPGRGLTEAFF. CDR3 sequence (DNA): TGTGCCAGTAGTGTCCCGGGCAGGGGCTTAACTGAAGCTTTCTTT. The rearrangement links TRBV19 to TRBJ1-1, with D possibly matching TRBD1 (6 bases). The V gene lost 5 bases and the J gene lost 5 bases, with 18 bases spanning the gap. From germline, CDR1 is LNHDA and CDR2 SQIVND (reference sequence). This CDR3 spans 15 amino acids.

This clone has just one count. The chain carries TRBV13 and TRBJ2-7, with 7 bases that match TRBD1. Germline V gene lookup returns CDR1 PRHDT and CDR2 FYEKMQ (reference sequence). The CDR3 consists of 13 residues. The trim removed 5 bases at V and 2 bases at J, leaving 3 bases unmatched. Here the CDR3 reads CASSRDSPYEQYF. As DNA, the CDR3 is TGTGCCAGCAGCCGGGACAGCCCCTACGAGCAGTACTTC.

The chain joins TRBV4-1 to TRBJ2-7, with D tentatively TRBD1 (6 bases). Trimming pared 1 base from V and 4 bases from J, leaving 14 bases between. The CDR3 contains 15 residues. Germline lookup yields CDR1 MGHRA and CDR2 YSYEKL. The CDR3 DNA reads as TGCGCCAGCAGCCAAGTACAGGGTTATAGTTACGAGCAGTACTTC. Encoded protein: CASSQVQGYSYEQYF.

The gene calls are TRBV27 and TRBJ1-4, with 7 positions matching TRBD1. The CDR3 length is 15 residues. Losses at the gene ends were 4 bases for V and 7 bases for J; bases not matched to a gene: 9. The germline CDR1 and CDR2 sequences are MNHEY and SMNVEV (reference sequence). The CDR3 DNA reads TGTGCCAGCAGTTCCCGGGACAGCGTTAGTGAAAAACTGTTTTTT. It encodes CASSSRDSVSEKLFF.